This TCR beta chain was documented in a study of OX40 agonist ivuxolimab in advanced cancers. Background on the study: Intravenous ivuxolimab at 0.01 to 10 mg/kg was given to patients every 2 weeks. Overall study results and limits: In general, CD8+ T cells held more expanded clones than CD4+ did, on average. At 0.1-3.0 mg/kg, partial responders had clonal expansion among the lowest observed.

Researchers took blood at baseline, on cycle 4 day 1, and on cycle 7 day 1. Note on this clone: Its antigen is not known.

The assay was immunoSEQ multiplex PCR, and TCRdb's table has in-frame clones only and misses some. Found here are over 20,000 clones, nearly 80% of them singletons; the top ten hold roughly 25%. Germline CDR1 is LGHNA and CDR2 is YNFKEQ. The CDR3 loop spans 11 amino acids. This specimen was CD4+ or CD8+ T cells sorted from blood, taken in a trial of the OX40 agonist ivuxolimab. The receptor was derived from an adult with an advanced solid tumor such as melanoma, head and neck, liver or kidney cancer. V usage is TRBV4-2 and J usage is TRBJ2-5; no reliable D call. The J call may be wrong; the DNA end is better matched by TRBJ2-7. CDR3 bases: TGTGCCAGCGAGGAAAACCACGAGCAGTACTTC. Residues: CASEENHEQYF.